Presented here are 3 T cell receptor beta chains from one specimen sequenced in a study of CD8+CD57+ T cells in acquired aplastic anemia. TCR beta VDJ and CDR3 were profiled, and genomic DNA was the template. TCRdb called the reads again in MiXCR, with one record for every CDR3 protein. The table lists roughly 98,000 distinct CDR3 sequences, less than 75% of them singletons, with about 62% in the top ten. Before being chosen for sequencing, patients had shown CD8+CD57+ cell expansion by flow cytometry. The sequenced material came from sorted CD4+, CD8+, or CD8+CD57+ T cells (not recorded which) from PBMCs. The receptors here all came from a human donor with aplastic anemia.

The rearrangement links TRBV12-3 or TRBV12-4 to TRBJ1-5, with D unclear. The V and J ends lost 7 bases and 8 bases respectively, with 12 bases between them. This CDR3 has 12 amino acids. CDR3 sequence: CASTTRSKPQHF. CDR3 in DNA: TGTGCCAGCACTACCCGTTCTAAGCCCCAGCATTTT.

The gene calls are TRBV7-7 and TRBJ2-5; the D is unclear. V was cut by 5 bases and J by 0 bases, with 10 bases left in between. The CDR3 length is 14 residues. The germline V gene encodes CDR1 SSHAT and CDR2 FNYEAQ (reference sequence). CDR3 in DNA: TGTGCCAGCAGCCCCCAACGGTACCAAGAGACCCAGTACTTC. Translating gives CASSPQRYQETQYF.

The chain is built from TRBV20-1 and TRBJ2-5; no clear D. The V and J ends lost 6 bases and 1 base respectively, with 6 bases between them. The V gene's germline CDR1 is DFQATT and CDR2 SNEGSKA (reference sequence). CDR3 length equals 11 residues. The CDR3 region is CSAPLQETQYF. As DNA, the CDR3 is TGCAGTGCCCCGCTCCAAGAGACCCAGTACTTC.